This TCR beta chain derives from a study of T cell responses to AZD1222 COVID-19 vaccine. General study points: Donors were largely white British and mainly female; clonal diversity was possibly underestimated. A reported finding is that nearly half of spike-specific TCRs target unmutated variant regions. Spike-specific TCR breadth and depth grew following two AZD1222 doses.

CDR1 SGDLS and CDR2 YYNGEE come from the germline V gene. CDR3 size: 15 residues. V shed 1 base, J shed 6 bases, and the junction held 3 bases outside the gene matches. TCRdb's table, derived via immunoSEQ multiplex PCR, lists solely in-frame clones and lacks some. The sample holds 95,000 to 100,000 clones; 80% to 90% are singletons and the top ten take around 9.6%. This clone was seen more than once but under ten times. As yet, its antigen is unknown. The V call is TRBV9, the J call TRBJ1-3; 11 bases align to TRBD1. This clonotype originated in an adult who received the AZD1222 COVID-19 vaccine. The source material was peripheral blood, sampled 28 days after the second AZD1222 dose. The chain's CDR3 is CASSVMGQGENTIYF. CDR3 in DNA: TGTGCCAGCAGCGTAATGGGACAGGGGGAAAACACCATATATTTT.